The 18 T cell receptor beta chains below were found in one sample sequenced in a study of CD8+ T cells in alopecia areata. After isolation, RNA underwent reverse transcription to generate cDNA as the sequencing template. Sequenced by immunoSEQ multiplex PCR; TCRdb stores in-frame clones only, minus some. Here the sample spans 150,000 to 200,000 clones, around 64% being singletons. Treatment denoted: oral pan-JAK inhibitor, 5-10 mg twice daily. Sequences were derived from CD4+ T cells sorted from blood, sampled at roughly week 49, from a patient treated with tofacitinib. The receptors were gathered from a human donor with alopecia areata.

The CDR3 protein is CASEGGSGANVLTF. The CDR3 DNA reads TGTGCCAGTGAGGGGGGCTCTGGGGCCAACGTCCTGACTTTC. This chain links TRBV2 with TRBJ2-6; D is tentatively TRBD1 or TRBD2 (6 bases each). Germline V gives CDR1 SNHLY, CDR2 FYNNEI. CDR3 size: 14 residues. V was cut by 9 bases and J by 0 bases, with 9 bases left in between.

The chain links TRBV30 to TRBJ1-5, with 12 bases matching TRBD1. The V gene's germline CDR1 is GTSNPN and CDR2 SVGIG (reference sequence). V trimming: 7 bases; J trimming: 2 bases; junction bases outside the gene matches: 9. The CDR3 has 16 residues. This CDR3 is CAFGTGGGLGNQPQHF. For the CDR3, the DNA is TGTGCCTTCGGGACAGGGGGCGGGCTGGGCAATCAGCCCCAGCATTTT.

The V and J genes are TRBV30 and TRBJ2-1; TRBD2 agrees at 8 bases. V shed 1 base, J shed 1 base, and the junction held 9 bases outside the gene matches. Germline-derived CDR1 and CDR2 are GTSNPN and SVGIG (reference sequence). The CDR3 is 17 amino acids. This chain's CDR3 is CAWSGLAGLGSYNEQFF. CDR3 in DNA: TGTGCCTGGAGTGGGCTAGCGGGCTTAGGGTCCTACAATGAGCAGTTCTTC.

V usage is TRBV7-7 and J usage is TRBJ2-5; tentatively, D is TRBD1 (5 bases). This CDR3 has 13 amino acids. The germline gives CDR1 SSHAT, CDR2 FNYEAQ (reference sequence). V lost 5 bases to trimming and J lost 5 bases, with 12 bases between them. In DNA form, the CDR3 reads TGTGCCAGCAGCCCAGGGATAGGGGAGACCCAGTACTTC. Amino acid sequence: CASSPGIGETQYF.

A few counts support this clone. This chain connects TRBV7-8 to TRBJ2-5, with D possibly TRBD2 on 5 matching bases. The length of the CDR3 is 12 residues. Germline V lookup: CDR1 SGHVS, CDR2 FQNEAQ. V lost 3 bases and J 7 bases, leaving 9 bases between the germline ends. The CDR3 nucleotides are TGTGCCAGCAGCTTTACAAGCGGGACCCAGTACTTC. Translation: CASSFTSGTQYF.

This clone was detected only a few times. The chain has TRBV4-3 and TRBJ2-2; no reliable D call. Trimming took 2 bases from V and 4 from J, leaving 8 bases between them. The CDR3 is made up of 14 amino acids. Germline V gene data show CDR1 as LGHNA and CDR2 as YSLEER. CDR3 nucleotide sequence: TGCGCCAGCAGCCAATTGGGGTTCACCGGGGAGCTGTTTTTT. Translating it yields CASSQLGFTGELFF.

The count of this clone is one. The V gene is TRBV5-1, the J gene TRBJ1-4; D is undetermined. The germline V gene has CDR1 SGHRS and CDR2 YFSETQ. This CDR3 contains 14 residues. Deletions cut 5 bases from V and 7 bases from J, with 15 bases between. The CDR3 loop reads CASRDQIGSEKLFF. CDR3 DNA sequence: TGCGCCAGCAGAGATCAGATCGGCAGTGAAAAACTGTTTTTT.

J is TRBJ1-2 and V is TRBV13; 7 bases align to TRBD1. Per the germline V gene, CDR1 is PRHDT and CDR2 is FYEKMQ (reference sequence). The CDR3 covers 16 residues. Germline trimming cut 5 bases from V and 2 bases from J; bases unmatched to any gene: 11. CDR3 DNA: TGTGCCAGCAGCGGTGGACGAGGGGGCAGCAACTATGGCTACACCTTC. Protein sequence: CASSGGRGGSNYGYTF.

The rearrangement joins TRBV5-1 to TRBJ1-5; weak D call: TRBD1 (5 bases). The CDR3 extends over 15 amino acids. Germline V lookup: CDR1 SGHRS, CDR2 YFSETQ. Trimming left V 1 base short and J 2 bases short, with 10 bases between. CDR3 loop: CASSLSGSGNQPQHF. The CDR3 nucleotides read TGCGCCAGCAGCTTGTCAGGGTCCGGCAATCAGCCCCAGCATTTT.

This chain uses TRBV9 with TRBJ2-3; D might be TRBD2 (5 bases). Germline-derived CDR1 and CDR2 are SGDLS and YYNGEE. Trimming cost V 4 bases and J 0 bases, with 12 bases left between them. The CDR3 runs to 15 residues. CDR3 coding DNA: TGTGCCAGCAGCTCCCTAGGAGGTAGCACAGATACGCAGTATTTT. Residues: CASSSLGGSTDTQYF.

This chain uses TRBV13 with TRBJ1-2; 11 bases match TRBD1. J gave up 4 bases and V 6 bases, and 7 bases lay outside the gene matches. The length of the CDR3 is 15 residues. Germline lookup yields CDR1 PRHDT and CDR2 FYEKMQ (reference sequence). The CDR3 DNA reads TGTGCCAGCAGTACGTGGACAGGGGGCGGCTATGGCTACACCTTC. Translation gives CASSTWTGGGYGYTF.

The rearrangement uses TRBV2 and TRBJ2-7; TRBD2 might be the D (5 bases). CDR1 and CDR2 from the germline V gene are SNHLY and FYNNEI. The CDR3 has 14 amino acids. The V and J ends lost 4 bases and 4 bases respectively, with 14 bases between them. The DNA of the CDR3 is TGTGCCAGCAGTGCGGCTAGCCACTCTTACGAGCAGTACTTC. Amino acids: CASSAASHSYEQYF.

This clone was observed a single time. The rearrangement joins TRBV2 to TRBJ2-6; TRBD1 matches at 9 bases. The CDR3 is 16 residues long. The V gene end was trimmed by 9 bases and the J gene end by 1 base; junction bases not matched to a gene: 7. Germline loops: CDR1 SNHLY, CDR2 FYNNEI. Here the CDR3 reads CARSPGTGSGANVLTF. The CDR3 bases are TGTGCCAGAAGTCCCGGGACAGGGTCTGGGGCCAACGTCCTGACTTTC. The entire variable domain, with the rest obtained from reference TRBV2 and TRBJ2-6, is as follows: EPEVTQTPSHQVTQMGQEVILRCVPISNHLYFYWYRQILGQKVEFLVSFYNNEISEKSEIFDDQFSVERPDGSNFTLKIRSTKLEDSAMYFCARSPGTGSGANVLTFGAGSRLTVL.

J is TRBJ2-3 and V is TRBV29-1; D gene ambiguous. Germline CDR1 reads SQVTM; CDR2 reads ANQGSEA. Trimming removed 3 bases from V and 4 bases from J, with 8 bases in between. The CDR3 consists of 12 residues. The CDR3 DNA reads as TGCAGCGTTGACAGATTCGCAGATACGCAGTATTTT. It yields the protein CSVDRFADTQYF.

In this sample, this clone turned up many times. The chain combines TRBV7-2 with TRBJ1-2; 7 bases are a match to TRBD1. The junction had 9 bases not matched to a gene; V was cut back by 6 bases and J by 5 bases. The CDR3 has 14 residues. Germline CDR1 SGHTA, CDR2 FQGNSA. For the CDR3, the DNA is TGTGCCAGCAGTTCTACAGGGGTGGAGTATGGCTACACCTTC. This gives the protein CASSSTGVEYGYTF. Filled out from reference TRBV7-2 and TRBJ1-2, the complete variable domain reads GAGVSQSPSNKVTEKGKDVELRCDPISGHTALYWYRQSLGQGLEFLIYFQGNSAPDKSGLPSDRFSAERTGGSVSTLTIQRTQQEDSAVYLCASSSTGVEYGYTFGSGTRLTVV.

This rearrangement joins TRBV5-6 to TRBJ2-3; D gene uncertain. The CDR3 runs to 14 residues. V lost 4 bases, J lost 0 bases, and 9 bases lay in between. Per the germline V gene, CDR1 is SGHDT and CDR2 is YYEEEE. Written as DNA, the CDR3 is TGTGCCAGCAGCCACAGCGCTAGCACAGATACGCAGTATTTT. It is translated as CASSHSASTDTQYF.

The V and J genes are TRBV29-1 and TRBJ1-2; a weak D match, TRBD1 (5 bases). The CDR3 contains 13 residues. CDR1 SQVTM and CDR2 ANQGSEA come from the germline V gene. V was clipped by 4 bases and J by 4 bases, with 13 bases between them. The CDR3: CSVALGQGYGYTF. Here the CDR3 DNA reads TGCAGCGTTGCCCTGGGGCAGGGCTATGGCTACACCTTC.

The chain has TRBV4-3 and TRBJ1-2, with unresolved D. The CDR3 has 14 residues. Trimming pared 4 bases from V and 8 bases from J, leaving 17 bases between. Germline V gene sequence: CDR1 LGHNA, CDR2 YSLEER. CDR3 coding DNA: TGCGCCAGCAGCCCATTTATCCCCTATGACGGCTACACCTTC. Amino acids: CASSPFIPYDGYTF.